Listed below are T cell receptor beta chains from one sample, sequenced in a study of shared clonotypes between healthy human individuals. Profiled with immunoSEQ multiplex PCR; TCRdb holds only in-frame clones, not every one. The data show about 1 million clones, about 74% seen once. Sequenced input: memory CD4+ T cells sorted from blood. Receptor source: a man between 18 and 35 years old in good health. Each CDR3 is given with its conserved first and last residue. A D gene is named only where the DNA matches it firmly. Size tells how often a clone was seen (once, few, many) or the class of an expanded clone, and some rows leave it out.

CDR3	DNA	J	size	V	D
CASSTSADTQYF	TGTGCCAGTAGTACCTCCGCAGATACGCAGTATTTT	TRBJ2-3	.	TRBV19	.
CSVQSTVYEQYF	TGCAGCGTTCAATCGACAGTCTACGAGCAGTACTTC	TRBJ2-7	.	TRBV29-1	.
CASSLPGLNTDTQYF	TGCGCCAGCAGCTTGCCTGGACTGAACACAGATACGCAGTATTTT	TRBJ2-3	.	TRBV5-1	.
CASSLTGATEAFF	TGTGCCAGCAGTTTGACAGGGGCCACTGAAGCTTTCTTT	TRBJ1-1	.	TRBV25-1	TRBD1
CASRGGAYGYTF	TGTGCCAGCAGGGGGGGGGCCTATGGCTACACCTTC	TRBJ1-2	.	TRBV28	.
CASSIKGAAYTF	TGTGCCAGTAGTATAAAGGGGGCGGCCTACACCTTC	TRBJ1-2	few	TRBV19	TRBD1
CASSYTGAGTEAFF	TGTGCCAGCAGTTACACAGGGGCGGGCACTGAAGCTTTCTTT	TRBJ1-1	.	TRBV2	TRBD1
CASSLGDRGSYEQYF	TGTGCCAGCAGCCTCGGAGACAGGGGCTCCTACGAGCAGTACTTC	TRBJ2-7	.	TRBV5-5	TRBD1
CASSLDVRGNTEAFF	TGTGCCAGCAGCTTAGACGTAAGGGGGAACACTGAAGCTTTCTTT	TRBJ1-1	.	TRBV7-8	.
CASRPQGNTIYF	TGTGCCAGCCGGCCCCAGGGAAACACCATATATTTT	TRBJ1-3	.	TRBV7-9	.
CASSDSRGDTQYF	TGTGCCAGCAGTGACTCTAGGGGGGATACGCAGTATTTT	TRBJ2-3	.	TRBV6-4	.
CASFRRGGNTGELFF	TGTGCCAGCTTCCGGCGGGGGGGAAACACCGGGGAGCTGTTTTTT	TRBJ2-2	.	TRBV27	TRBD2
CASSPITTSGRGTQYF	TGTGCCAGCAGCCCCATAACCACTAGCGGCCGAGGGACCCAGTACTTC	TRBJ2-5	once	TRBV5-8	TRBD2
CASSIRGISYEQYF	TGTGCCAGTAGTATCCGTGGCATCTCCTACGAGCAGTACTTC	TRBJ2-7	.	TRBV19	.
CATSSFSGTGVAEQFF	TGTGCCACCAGCAGTTTCTCCGGGACAGGGGTTGCTGAGCAGTTCTTC	TRBJ2-1	.	TRBV15	TRBD1
CASSYGTGINVLTF	TGTGCCAGCAGTTACGGGACAGGGATTAACGTCCTGACTTTC	TRBJ2-6	.	TRBV6-6	TRBD1
CASSLDQGKNYGYTF	TGTGCCAGCAGCTTGGACCAGGGAAAGAACTATGGCTACACCTTC	TRBJ1-2	.	TRBV5-4	.
CASSQELRGGSYEQYF	TGCGCCAGCAGCCAAGAACTCAGGGGAGGGTCCTACGAGCAGTACTTC	TRBJ2-7	.	TRBV4-3	.
CASSIGTANSPLHF	TGTGCCAGTAGTATTGGGACAGCTAATTCACCCCTCCACTTT	TRBJ1-6	.	TRBV19	TRBD1
CASTVQSQGAQHF	TGTGCCAGCACGGTTCAAAGCCAGGGGGCCCAGCATTTT	TRBJ1-5	once	TRBV6-6	TRBD1
CASSLFSGAGGNQPQHF	TGTGCCAGCAGCTTGTTTTCTGGGGCCGGGGGCAATCAGCCCCAGCATTTT	TRBJ1-5	.	TRBV5-6	.
CASSRTSGNSGANVLTF	TGTGCCAGCAGCCGCACTTCAGGGAACTCTGGGGCCAACGTCCTGACTTTC	TRBJ2-6	.	TRBV5-8	.
CSVVLQGATNEKLFF	TGCAGCGTGGTCCTACAGGGGGCAACTAATGAAAAACTGTTTTTT	TRBJ1-4	.	TRBV29-1	TRBD1
CASSFSSPNEKLFF	TGCGCCAGCAGCTTCAGTAGCCCCAATGAAAAACTGTTTTTT	TRBJ1-4	.	TRBV5-1	.
CASSLNARDYGYTF	TGTGCCAGCAGCTTAAACGCCAGAGACTATGGCTACACCTTC	TRBJ1-2	.	TRBV7-9	.
CASSLQGSGNTIYF	TGTGCCAGCAGCCTACAGGGATCGGGAAACACCATATATTTT	TRBJ1-3	.	TRBV7-2	.
CASSVDVDGVFNYGYTF	TGTGCCAGCAGCGTAGACGTAGATGGGGTTTTTAACTATGGCTACACCTTC	TRBJ1-2	.	TRBV9	.
CASSRLGTTNTGELFF	TGCGCCAGCAGCCGGCTAGGGACTACGAACACCGGGGAGCTGTTTTTT	TRBJ2-2	.	TRBV4-1	TRBD2
CAISDSGGGKNRLSGANVLTF	TGTGCCATCAGTGATTCGGGGGGAGGCAAAAATAGATTATCTGGGGCCAACGTCCTGACTTTC	TRBJ2-6	.	TRBV10-3	TRBD2
CSVEGGPGTQYF	TGCAGCGTTGAGGGAGGGCCCGGGACCCAGTACTTC	TRBJ2-5	.	TRBV29-1	TRBD2
CASSLTGLAGGQETQYF	TGCGCCAGCAGCTTGACCGGACTAGCGGGAGGTCAAGAGACCCAGTACTTC	TRBJ2-5	.	TRBV5-1	TRBD2
CASSPWAQRGSSYNSPLHF	TGTGCCAGCTCACCATGGGCACAACGTGGGAGCTCCTATAATTCACCCCTCCACTTT	TRBJ1-6	.	TRBV18	.
CASSLSGVKYNEQFF	TGTGCCAGCAGTCTTAGCGGGGTAAAATACAATGAGCAGTTCTTC	TRBJ2-1	few	TRBV6-5	TRBD2
CASSQDLYEQYF	TGTGCCAGCAGCCAAGATCTCTACGAGCAGTACTTC	TRBJ2-7	.	TRBV6-1	.
CASSQGNTIYF	TGCGCCAGCAGTCAAGGGAACACCATATATTTT	TRBJ1-3	.	TRBV23-1	.
CASSLVSLGNSPLHF	TGCGCCAGCAGCTTGGTTAGCTTGGGAAATTCACCCCTCCACTTT	TRBJ1-6	.	TRBV5-1	.
CASSRTINNEQFF	TGTGCCAGCAGCCGGACTATAAACAATGAGCAGTTCTTC	TRBJ2-1	.	TRBV7-2	.
CASRASWGTDTQYF	TGTGCCAGCAGGGCGAGCTGGGGCACAGATACGCAGTATTTT	TRBJ2-3	.	TRBV6-5	.
CASSQGSEAFF	TGTGCCAGCAGTCAGGGGAGCGAAGCTTTCTTT	TRBJ1-1	.	TRBV6-1	.
CASSPGTSGRSANIQYF	TGTGCCAGCAGCCCCGGGACTAGCGGGAGAAGTGCGAACATTCAGTACTTC	TRBJ2-4	once	TRBV7-9	TRBD2
CARSPKGARTF	TGTGCCAGAAGCCCGAAGGGGGCGCGCACCTTC	TRBJ1-2	.	TRBV5-3	TRBD1
CANPTFISNQPQHF	TGTGCCAACCCAACATTTATCAGCAATCAGCCCCAGCATTTT	TRBJ1-5	.	TRBV6-1	.
CASSSDRGRTEAFF	TGTGCCAGTAGCTCGGACAGGGGGCGGACTGAAGCTTTCTTT	TRBJ1-1	.	TRBV19	TRBD1
CASSLEGLNSPLHF	TGCGCCAGCAGCTTGGAGGGCCTTAATTCACCCCTCCACTTT	TRBJ1-6	.	TRBV5-1	.
CASSLDREGYTF	TGCGCCAGCAGCTTGGATCGGGAAGGCTACACCTTC	TRBJ1-2	.	TRBV5-1	.
CASSQVLSTGELFF	TGTGCCAGCAGCCAAGTGCTGTCCACCGGGGAGCTGTTTTTT	TRBJ2-2	.	TRBV14	.
CASSLLATYEQYF	TGTGCCAGCAGCTTACTAGCCACCTACGAGCAGTACTTC	TRBJ2-7	few	TRBV7-9	.
CASSPVPDSAEQYF	TGTGCCAGCTCCCCCGTACCCGATTCGGCCGAGCAGTACTTC	TRBJ2-7	.	TRBV18	.
CASSLAPGANTGELFF	TGCGCCAGCAGCTTGGCTCCAGGCGCGAACACCGGGGAGCTGTTTTTT	TRBJ2-2	.	TRBV5-1	.
CASRPSGQGKSEAFF	TGTGCCAGCAGACCGTCGGGACAGGGAAAATCTGAAGCTTTCTTT	TRBJ1-1	.	TRBV5-6	TRBD1
CASSRDSYEQYF	TGCGCCAGCAGTCGGGACTCCTACGAGCAGTACTTC	TRBJ2-7	.	TRBV5-1	.
CASSLGLRGYNSPLHF	TGCGCCAGCAGCTTAGGCCTACGGGGGTATAATTCACCCCTCCACTTT	TRBJ1-6	.	TRBV5-1	.
CASTSGDGYNEQFF	TGTGCCAGTACCTCGGGGGACGGGTACAATGAGCAGTTCTTC	TRBJ2-1	.	TRBV9	.
CASSLGASSSGNTIYF	TGTGCCAGCAGCTTGGGGGCTTCGAGCTCTGGAAACACCATATATTTT	TRBJ1-3	.	TRBV5-5	.
CASSLRDSGNTIYF	TGTGCCAGCAGTTTAAGGGACTCTGGAAACACCATATATTTT	TRBJ1-3	.	TRBV6-5	.
CASSLMGSQETQYF	TGCGCCAGCAGCTTGATGGGGTCCCAAGAGACCCAGTACTTC	TRBJ2-5	.	TRBV5-1	.
CASSYAGYTF	TGTGCCAGCAGTTATGCTGGCTACACCTTC	TRBJ1-2	.	TRBV6-6	.
CASSAPGTVLTGELFF	TGTGCCAGCAGCGCACCCGGGACAGTTCTGACCGGGGAGCTGTTTTTT	TRBJ2-2	.	TRBV13	TRBD1
CASSPPLPTNYGYTF	TGTGCCAGCTCACCACCCCTTCCGACCAACTATGGCTACACCTTC	TRBJ1-2	.	TRBV18	.
CASSFRTGYEQYF	TGCGCCAGCAGCTTTAGGACAGGCTACGAGCAGTACTTC	TRBJ2-7	.	TRBV5-1	TRBD1